The clone carrying this TCR beta chain has just a few counts. What it binds is not known. The data originate from a study of radiotherapy plus CTLA-4 blockade in lung cancer. General study results and limits: Tumor-derived TCR clones expanded in blood after radiotherapy plus ipilimumab. Increased serum interferon-beta after radiation also reportedly predicted response strongly.

Clones were sequenced by immunoSEQ multiplex PCR, and TCRdb holds only the in-frame ones, with some missing. The sample has some 67,000 clones, approximately 79% seen once. Those with chemo-refractory metastatic non-small-cell lung cancer were treated with focal radiation combined with CTLA-4 blockade using ipilimumab. V dropped 6 bases and J dropped 4; count of bases not matched to a gene: 3. Germline V gene data show CDR1 as SQVTM and CDR2 as ANQGSEA. The CDR3 contains 12 residues. The input for sequencing was peripheral blood, taken from a patient treated with radiotherapy plus ipilimumab. The clonotype was recovered from a human donor with non-small cell lung cancer whose response to radiotherapy plus ipilimumab could not be evaluated. Some clones in this sample may be carry-over from other donors' samples. The V call is TRBV29-1, the J call TRBJ2-3; 8 bases align to TRBD1. CDR3 sequence: CSVKQGADTQYF. For the CDR3, the DNA is TGCAGCGTAAAACAGGGGGCAGATACGCAGTATTTT.